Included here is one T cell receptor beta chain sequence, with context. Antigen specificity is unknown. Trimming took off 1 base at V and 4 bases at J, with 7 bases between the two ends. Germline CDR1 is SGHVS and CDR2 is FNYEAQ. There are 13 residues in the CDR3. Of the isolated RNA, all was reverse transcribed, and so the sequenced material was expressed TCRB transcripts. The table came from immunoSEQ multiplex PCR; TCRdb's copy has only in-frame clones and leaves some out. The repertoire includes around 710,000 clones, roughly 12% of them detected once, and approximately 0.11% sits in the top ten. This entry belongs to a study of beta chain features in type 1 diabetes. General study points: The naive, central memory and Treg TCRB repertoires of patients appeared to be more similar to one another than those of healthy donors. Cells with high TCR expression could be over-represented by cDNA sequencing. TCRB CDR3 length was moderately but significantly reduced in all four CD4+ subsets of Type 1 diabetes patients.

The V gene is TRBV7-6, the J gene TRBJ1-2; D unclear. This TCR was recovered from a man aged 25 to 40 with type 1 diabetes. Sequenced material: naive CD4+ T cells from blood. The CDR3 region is CASSLGAAYGYTF. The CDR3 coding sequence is TGTGCCAGCAGCTTAGGGGCGGCCTATGGCTACACCTTC.